This TCR beta chain was observed in a study of cytomegalovirus exposure and HLA in healthy donors (TCRdb year 2017). Study-wide context: A later analysis indicated that the 100 to 150 validation repertoires were generated on the platform also employed for the 720 or so repertoires of the first cohort. The study aimed to test whether signatures of past pathogen exposure could be identified by cataloging public T cell receptors. Along with the 666-subject first cohort, a separate validation cohort of over a hundred different subjects was used. To predict cytomegalovirus infection status, the study combined high-throughput TCR immunosequencing, statistical association of individual TCRs with disease status, and machine learning.

Results the study describes overall, beyond this receptor: In vitro tests confirmed that a few of the cytomegalovirus-associated TCR beta chains recognize cytomegalovirus antigens. Across donors, most TCR sequences were observed very rarely, whereas some public TCRs were present in many individuals. In a later analysis, TCRs clustered in the first cohort were found to also tend to co-occur in the roughly 130 validation repertoires, with 94% of cluster scores above 0. According to the authors, the approach could potentially be generalized to other disease states and immunological phenotypes. All 120 or so repertoires were used to score co-occurrence in the validation cohort in a later analysis, because that analysis had no HLA typing for the cohort. The study listed 150 to 200 TCR beta chains as associated with cytomegalovirus. The classifier was reported to diagnose cytomegalovirus status with high specificity and sensitivity in both the original and validation cohorts.

Libraries were constructed by the immunoSEQ multiplex PCR assay. The authors processed their data as follows. A statistical classification framework was built for diagnosing cytomegalovirus status from the catalog of TCR beta chain sequences. TCRdb carries this immuneACCESS record with in-frame sequences only. Its versions omit some clonotypes, under half of them owing to an unresolved V gene in the studies checked, with the rest unexplained. The DNA gave D and trimming, while V, J and clone size come from that table. For this sample the table gives 130,000 to 150,000 clones, of which roughly nine tenths were detected only once. Approximately 9.2% of the sample rests with the top ten. Details on this clone: Its target antigen remains unknown. The junction does not match germline at one end; this may be a read error.

The CDR3 has 13 amino acids, counting the end cysteine and phenylalanine. The DNA shown is the 39-base CDR3, in frame from base 1. CDR1 KGHSH and CDR2 LQKENI are derived from the germline V gene. Donors formed part of the validation cohort, which comprised 120 subjects and was distinct from the first cohort of under 850 subjects. The chain was built from TRBV18 and TRBJ2-7, with TRBD2 tentatively as D gene (6 bases match). The sample taken for sequencing was PBMCs. This TCR was recovered from a woman under 30 in good health and CMV-seropositive. The CDR3 sequence is CASSPRDSNEQYF. Read as DNA, the sequence is TGTGCCAGCTCACCGAGGGACTCCAACGAGCAGTACTTC.